The clone carrying this TCR beta chain was picked up a small number of times. This specimen comes from a study of technical replicates of blood from four donors. The repertoire was sequenced with immunoSEQ multiplex PCR; TCRdb's copy has only in-frame clones and lacks some. The table shows approximately 79,000 clones, with 95% to 97% occurring only once. With 3 bases removed from V and 3 bases from J, the gap between germline ends came to 6 bases. The CDR3 is made up of 12 amino acids. Germline V gives CDR1 MDHEN, CDR2 SYDVKM. The J gene is TRBJ2-7, the V gene TRBV28; the D is unclear. The receptor comes from a human donor in good health. The sample taken for sequencing was T cells isolated from PBMCs. The CDR3 loop is CASSFQNYEQYF. Written as DNA, the CDR3 is TGTGCCAGCAGTTTTCAGAACTACGAGCAGTACTTC.